The next 27 T cell receptor beta chains were all read from a single sample in a study of low-dose radiotherapy and immunotherapy resistance in tumors. Both TCRalpha and TCRbeta chains were reverse transcribed with V-gene-specific primers. A constant-region primer paired with the V-primer adapter amplified TCRs over approximately 18 PCR cycles. Via MiXCR, TCRdb re-called the reads, giving one row per CDR3 protein. The repertoire has about 9,600 distinct CDR3 sequences, around 74% of them found once; the top ten carry 1.4% to 1.5%. These receptors all stem from a human donor with advanced metastatic prostate, ovarian, gallbladder or colorectal cancer (not recorded which). This table probably holds off-target reads from a library built for another chain.

The gene calls are TRBV18 and TRBJ2-1; 8 bases fit TRBD2. The V and J ends lost 1 base and 5 bases, in that order; junction bases with no gene match: 4. This CDR3 has 15 residues. CDR1 and CDR2 from the germline V gene are KGHSH and LQKENI. CDR3 region: CASSPLAGGHNEQFF. CDR3 sequence (DNA): TGTGCCAGCTCACCACTGGCGGGAGGACACAATGAGCAGTTCTTC. The full variable domain, completed using reference TRBV18 and TRBJ2-1, is NAGVMQNPRHLVRRRGQEARLRCSPMKGHSHVYWYRQLPEEGLKFMVYLQKENIIDESGMPKERFSAEFPKEGPSILRIQQVVRGDSAAYFCASSPLAGGHNEQFFGPGTRLTVL.

The CDR3 DNA is TGTGCCAGCAGCTTAGGCGGGATAGGCCACACCGGGGAGCTGTTTTTT. Translated: CASSLGGIGHTGELFF. V and J are TRBV11-2 and TRBJ2-2; the D gene is possibly TRBD2 (6 bases). The CDR3 length is 16 residues. Trimming pared 1 base from V and 3 bases from J, leaving 12 bases between. Per germline, CDR1 SGHAT and CDR2 FQNNGV.

This clonotype has only a few counts. The CDR3 DNA is TGTGCCAGCGGAGGTGGGAGCAATCAGCCCCAGCATTTT. It yields the protein CASGGGSNQPQHF. The chain couples TRBV6-6 to TRBJ1-5; D gene uncertain. V lost 8 bases, J lost 1 base, and 9 bases lay in between. CDR3 length: 13 amino acids. Germline loops: CDR1 MNHNY, CDR2 SVGAGI (reference sequence).

The chain is built from TRBV5-1 and TRBJ1-5, with a possible D match to TRBD1 (5 bases). Germline V CDR1 and CDR2: SGHRS, YFSETQ. The CDR3 runs to 15 residues. Trimming took 0 bases from V and 4 from J, leaving 11 bases between them. The CDR3 reads CASSLDGAPNQPQHF. The CDR3 nucleotides read TGCGCCAGCAGCTTGGACGGGGCGCCAAATCAGCCCCAGCATTTT.

The chain has TRBV28 and TRBJ2-7; D possibly uses TRBD1 or TRBD2 (5 bases each). The V end was cut by 7 bases, the J end by 2 bases, with 18 bases between. This CDR3 is 15 amino acids long. In germline, CDR1 is MDHEN, CDR2 SYDVKM. In DNA form, the CDR3 reads TGTGCCAGCACCAACCCGGGACGGGTGACCTACGAGCAGTACTTC. Its translation is CASTNPGRVTYEQYF.

The rearrangement links TRBV4-3 to TRBJ1-6; unclear D gene. The CDR3 covers 15 residues. CDR1 is LGHNA, CDR2 YSLEER, per germline. V was shortened by 0 bases and J by 0 bases, with 3 bases between the two germline ends. The CDR3 sequence is CASSQEGSYNSPLHF. DNA for the CDR3: TGCGCCAGCAGCCAAGAGGGCTCCTATAATTCACCCCTCCACTTT.

The V and J genes are TRBV5-5 and TRBJ1-2; a possible D gene is TRBD1 (5 bases). This CDR3 comprises 14 residues. Trimming stripped 0 bases from V and 7 bases from J, with 13 bases between. Germline V lookup: CDR1 SGHKS, CDR2 YYEKEE (reference sequence). The CDR3 coding sequence is TGTGCCAGCAGCTTGGATCAGGGCGCGGGTGGCTACACCTTC. Translated, it gives CASSLDQGAGGYTF.

This chain links TRBV14 with TRBJ2-5; 13 bases line up with TRBD2. The J segment lost 5 bases and the V segment lost 4 bases, leaving 4 bases of the junction unmatched. The CDR3 covers 15 residues. Looked up from germline, CDR1 is SGHDN and CDR2 is FVKESK. CDR3 region: CASSLGLAGAETQYF. CDR3 bases: TGTGCCAGCAGCCTCGGACTAGCGGGAGCGGAGACCCAGTACTTC.

J is TRBJ2-3 and V is TRBV20-1, with no clear D. V dropped 0 bases and J dropped 1 base, with 5 bases sitting between them. The CDR3 runs to 13 residues. CDR1 is DFQATT and CDR2 is SNEGSKA in the germline V gene (reference sequence). This CDR3 reads CSARDLGTDTQYF. The CDR3 region has the DNA TGCAGTGCTAGAGATCTCGGCACAGATACGCAGTATTTT.

The chain has TRBV29-1 and TRBJ2-7, with 13 bases that match TRBD2. The CDR3 runs to 15 residues. Germline CDR1 is SQVTM and CDR2 is ANQGSEA. Germline trimming cut 6 bases from V and 4 bases from J; bases unmatched to any gene: 9. DNA of the CDR3: TGCAGCGTCGGTGGCACTAGCGGGAGGGGATACGAGCAGTACTTC. This sequence encodes CSVGGTSGRGYEQYF.

The V and J genes are TRBV7-9 and TRBJ2-1; possibly TRBD2 for D (5 bases). Deletions cut 5 bases from V and 13 bases from J, with 15 bases between. The CDR3 length is 12 residues. CDR1 SEHNR and CDR2 FQNEAQ come from the germline V gene (reference sequence). The CDR3 reads CASSLDRGQQFF. CDR3 DNA sequence: TGTGCCAGCAGCCTCGACCGGGGTCAACAGTTCTTC.

The chain carries TRBV7-2 and TRBJ2-1; D might be TRBD2 (5 bases). The CDR3 has 15 residues. V was clipped by 2 bases and J by 1 base, with 9 bases between them. The germline V gene encodes CDR1 SGHTA and CDR2 FQGNSA. CDR3 coding DNA: TGTGCCAGCAGCTTAAAGGCGGGTTCCTACAATGAGCAGTTCTTC. Protein product: CASSLKAGSYNEQFF. Full variable domain (outside the CDR3, taken from reference TRBV7-2 and TRBJ2-1): GAGVSQSPSNKVTEKGKDVELRCDPISGHTALYWYRQSLGQGLEFLIYFQGNSAPDKSGLPSDRFSAERTGGSVSTLTIQRTQQEDSAVYLCASSLKAGSYNEQFFGPGTRLTVL.

V is TRBV6-1 and J is TRBJ1-1, with D possibly being TRBD1 (5 bases). The CDR3 is 14 amino acids. Trimming cost V 6 bases and J 4 bases, with 15 bases left between them. Germline V gene lookup returns CDR1 MNHNS and CDR2 SASEGT. The DNA of the CDR3 is TGTGCCAGCAGGGACCGGGGCACCCTCACTGAAGCTTTCTTT. This gives the protein CASRDRGTLTEAFF.

The chain carries TRBV28 and TRBJ2-1; tentative D call: TRBD2 (6 bases). Trimming stripped 5 bases from V and 5 bases from J, with 13 bases between. CDR1 is MDHEN and CDR2 is SYDVKM in the germline V gene. CDR3 length: 14 amino acids. The CDR3 DNA sequence: TGTGCCAGCAGTCCCCCGGGACTGAACAATGAGCAGTTCTTC. It specifies CASSPPGLNNEQFF. Together with reference TRBV28 and TRBJ2-1, the CDR3 gives the full variable domain: DVKVTQSSRYLVKRTGEKVFLECVQDMDHENMFWYRQDPGLGLRLIYFSYDVKMKEKGDIPEGYSVSREKKERFSLILESASTNQTSMYLCASSPPGLNNEQFFGPGTRLTVL.

The CDR3 nucleotides read TGTGCCTGGAGTAGGGGCACCGGGGAGCTGTTTTTT. Its protein product is CAWSRGTGELFF. This chain joins TRBV30 and TRBJ2-2, with D maybe TRBD1 (5 bases). The CDR3 has 12 residues. V lost 2 bases and J lost 4, with 5 bases in between. From germline, CDR1 is GTSNPN and CDR2 SVGIG (reference sequence).

The chain is built from TRBV7-8 and TRBJ2-5; TRBD1 is a possible D gene (6 bases). Germline V CDR1 and CDR2: SGHVS, FQNEAQ. This CDR3 has 14 amino acids. V was trimmed by 0 bases and J by 1 base, leaving 6 bases between them. The CDR3 bases are TGTGCCAGCAGCTTAGCGACAGGCCAAGAGACCCAGTACTTC. Its protein is CASSLATGQETQYF.

The chain links TRBV5-6 to TRBJ2-5, with 10 bases fitting TRBD2. This CDR3 has 18 residues. J gave up 4 bases and V 4 bases, and 16 bases lay outside the gene matches. The V gene's germline CDR1 is SGHDT and CDR2 YYEEEE. The CDR3, as DNA: TGTGCCAGCAGCCCCGCCTGGTTGGATAGCGGGAGGAGAGAGACCCAGTACTTC. Translated, it gives CASSPAWLDSGRRETQYF.

This sequence joins TRBV9 and TRBJ2-6; D remains ambiguous. Between the trimmed V and J ends, which lost 0 bases and 0 bases, there was a span of 4 bases. The CDR3 has 15 residues. Germline CDR1 SGDLS, CDR2 YYNGEE. The CDR3 reads CASSVGSSGANVLTF. CDR3 coding DNA: TGTGCCAGCAGCGTAGGGAGCTCTGGGGCCAACGTCCTGACTTTC.

The chain joins TRBV15 to TRBJ2-3; no reliable D call. Trimming shortened V by 0 bases and J by 0 bases, and 7 bases separated the two germline ends. Germline CDR1 is LNHNV and CDR2 is YYDKDF (reference sequence). The CDR3 spans 15 residues. The CDR3 DNA sequence: TGTGCCACCAGCAGAGATAAGGCTAGCACAGATACGCAGTATTTT. Amino acid sequence: CATSRDKASTDTQYF.

This chain uses TRBV28 with TRBJ2-3; 10 positions agree with TRBD2. CDR3 size: 16 residues. The junction had 9 bases not matched to a gene; V was cut back by 5 bases and J by 4 bases. CDR1 and CDR2 from the germline V gene are MDHEN and SYDVKM. As DNA, the CDR3 is TGTGCCAGCAGTACCCTAGCGGGAGTGGTCGCAGATACGCAGTATTTT. Its translation is CASSTLAGVVADTQYF.

The chain uses TRBV5-4 and TRBJ1-2; no reliable D call. Germline CDR1 is SGHNT and CDR2 is YYREEE (reference sequence). There are 12 residues in the CDR3. V was clipped by 0 bases and J by 8 bases, with 8 bases between them. The CDR3 DNA reads TGTGCCAGCAGCTTGGGGGAGGACGGCTACACCTTC. Translated: CASSLGEDGYTF.

The J gene is TRBJ2-7, the V gene TRBV7-3; 9 bases fit TRBD2. Germline values: CDR1 SGHTA, CDR2 FQGTGA. The CDR3 length is 15 residues. The ends lost 3 bases at V and 0 bases at J; junction bases unmatched: 3. CDR3 residues: CASSLLAGSSYEQYF. In DNA form, the CDR3 reads TGTGCCAGCAGCTTGCTAGCGGGGAGCTCCTACGAGCAGTACTTC.

In this sample, this clonotype turned up once. This chain links TRBV6-8 with TRBJ1-1; D unresolved. The ends were cut back, 5 bases at V and 0 bases at J, with 7 bases in the middle. Germline CDR1 and CDR2: MNHGY and SAAAGT. The CDR3 length is 13 residues. CDR3 nucleotides: TGTGCCAGCAGTGACAAGGTGAACACTGAAGCTTTCTTT. Translating gives CASSDKVNTEAFF.

The chain joins TRBV3-1 to TRBJ2-7; D is uncertain. The V end was cut by 5 bases, the J end by 0 bases, with 14 bases between. Per germline, CDR1 LGHDT and CDR2 YNNKEL (reference sequence). This CDR3 region has 15 residues. The CDR3 protein is CASSSRHTNSYEQYF. In DNA form, the CDR3 reads TGTGCCAGCAGCTCCCGACACACCAACTCCTACGAGCAGTACTTC.

The rearrangement joins TRBV29-1 to TRBJ2-7; the D gene is possibly TRBD1 (5 bases). The CDR3 totals 11 residues. Germline CDR1 reads SQVTM; CDR2 reads ANQGSEA. CDR3 DNA sequence: TGCTCTATAAGGCGTCAGGGCGAGCAGTACTTC. Its translation is CSIRRQGEQYF.

The genes are TRBV10-3 and TRBJ2-7, with TRBD2 matching over 7 bases. Germline V CDR1 and CDR2: ENHRY, SYGVKD. The CDR3 runs 15 residues. Germline trimming cut 4 bases from V and 6 bases from J; bases unmatched to any gene: 12. CDR3 nucleotides: TGTGCCATCAGTGGGGAGGGTGGGACCGCCGCCGAGCAGTACTTC. Protein sequence: CAISGEGGTAAEQYF.

The chain joins TRBV28 to TRBJ1-1; D is ambiguous. The CDR3 sequence is 13 residues long. V shed 5 bases and J shed 6 bases, with 13 bases lying between them. Looked up from germline, CDR1 is MDHEN and CDR2 is SYDVKM. CDR3 amino acids: CASSAALYAEAFF. In DNA, the CDR3 is TGTGCCAGCAGTGCAGCCTTGTATGCTGAAGCTTTCTTT.